One TCR beta chain is described in this entry. The record originates from a study of blood T cell repertoires in COVID-19. For the study at large: Acute and convalescent COVID-19 samples came from the United States, Italy and Spain. The cDNA or gDNA used as material had been derived from T cells, B-cell-depleted T cells, or PBMCs.

The germline V and J ends were trimmed by 1 base and 0 bases, with 13 bases remaining between them. Germline-derived CDR1 and CDR2 are SGHTA and FQGTGA. This CDR3 is built from 17 residues. In the study's own analysis: The assay estimated nucleated cells by amplifying reference gene primers. Measured with immunoSEQ multiplex PCR; TCRdb has only the in-frame clones, and not every one. V and J calls and clone size are copied from that table; D and trimming were computed from the DNA. The table has over 120,000 clones, 80% to 90% seen once; the top ten hold approximately 0.98%. The rearrangement links TRBV7-3 to TRBJ2-1, with D perhaps TRBD2 (6 bases). This clonotype was sampled from a woman aged 45-60 years with acute or convalescent COVID-19. Sequencing was performed on peripheral blood. The CDR3 spells CASSLMVGSVSYNEQFF. In DNA, the CDR3 is TGTGCCAGCAGCTTAATGGTCGGGAGCGTCTCCTACAATGAGCAGTTCTTC.